This entry is about one T cell receptor (beta chain). The data belong to a study of control samples from healthy donors and cancer patients. After removal of 4 bases from V and 0 bases from J, the junction contained 5 bases not matched to a gene. This CDR3 is built from 15 residues. The germline gives CDR1 MDHEN, CDR2 SYDVKM. The protocol was immunoSEQ multiplex PCR, while the TCRdb copy is restricted to in-frame clones and leaves out a portion. The repertoire holds around 100,000 clones, about 89% seen once, with about 7.8% in the top ten. V usage is TRBV28 and J usage is TRBJ2-5, with TRBD1 identical over 7 bases. Sequencing was done on a sample of blood. This TCR was recovered from a young man in good health. CDR3 in amino acids: CASSSLTGDQETQYF. Written as DNA, the CDR3 is TGTGCCAGCAGTTCACTAACAGGGGACCAAGAGACCCAGTACTTC. The full variable domain, its missing parts supplied by reference TRBV28 and TRBJ2-5, is DVKVTQSSRYLVKRTGEKVFLECVQDMDHENMFWYRQDPGLGLRLIYFSYDVKMKEKGDIPEGYSVSREKKERFSLILESASTNQTSMYLCASSSLTGDQETQYFGPGTRLLVL.